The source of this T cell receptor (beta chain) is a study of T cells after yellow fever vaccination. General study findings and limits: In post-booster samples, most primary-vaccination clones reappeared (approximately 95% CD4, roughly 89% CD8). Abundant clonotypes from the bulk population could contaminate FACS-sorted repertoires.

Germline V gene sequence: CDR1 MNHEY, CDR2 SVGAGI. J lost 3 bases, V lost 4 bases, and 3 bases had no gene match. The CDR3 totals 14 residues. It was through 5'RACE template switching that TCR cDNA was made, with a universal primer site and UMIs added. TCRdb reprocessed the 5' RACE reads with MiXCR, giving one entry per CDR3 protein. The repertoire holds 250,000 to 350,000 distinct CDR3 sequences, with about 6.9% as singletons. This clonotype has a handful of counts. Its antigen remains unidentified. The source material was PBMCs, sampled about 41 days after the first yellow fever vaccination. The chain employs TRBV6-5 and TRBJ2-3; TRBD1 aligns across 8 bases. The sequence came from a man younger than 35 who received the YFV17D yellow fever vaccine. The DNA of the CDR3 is TGTGCCAGCAGTTCCTGGACAGGGACAGATACGCAGTATTTT. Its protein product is CASSSWTGTDTQYF.